The clone carrying this TCR beta chain was picked up a small number of times. Its antigen is as yet unknown. This sample was included in a study of response to subunit inactivated influenza vaccine. One entry per CDR3 protein results from TCRdb running MiXCR on the RT-PCR reads. This table holds 200,000 to 300,000 distinct CDR3 sequences, 9.5% to 15% found once. General study results and limits: It was the authors' suggestion that each seasonal influenza vaccination recruits few new T cells.

CDR1 is MNHNS and CDR2 is SASEGT in the germline V gene. V was cut by 7 bases and J by 0 bases, with 10 bases left in between. This CDR3 has 14 residues. The chain recombines TRBV6-1 with TRBJ2-1; D not resolved. The origin of this receptor is a man in his forties or fifties who received an inactivated influenza vaccine. This specimen consisted of non-naive T cells sorted from PBMCs, obtained around two weeks before vaccination. CDR3 coding DNA: TGTGCCAGCAATGAGTATAGCTCCTACAATGAGCAGTTCTTC. This encodes CASNEYSSYNEQFF.